Below, 17 T cell receptor beta chains from the same sample are listed, as sequenced in a study of T-cell memory formation after mild COVID-19. TCRdb re-called the 5' RACE reads with MiXCR, one entry per CDR3 protein. The sample lists hundreds of thousands of distinct CDR3 sequences; roughly 18% were seen once. The sequenced sample was PBMCs or a T cell subset sorted from them (not recorded which). Every receptor here comes from an adult woman who had mild COVID-19 (a few samples of this study predate the infection). Cell type and time point are not known.

This clonotype was seen a handful of times. The CDR3 loop is CASREGVGEQYF. In nucleotides, the CDR3 is TGTGCCAGCAGGGAAGGTGTAGGAGAGCAGTACTTC. The chain has TRBV27 and TRBJ2-7; D unresolved. V dropped 6 bases and J dropped 7 bases, with 13 bases sitting between them. The CDR3 contains 12 residues. CDR1 is MNHEY, CDR2 SMNVEV, per germline (reference sequence).

The chain has TRBV12-3 or TRBV12-4 and TRBJ2-3; no reliable D call. The CDR3 consists of 14 residues. V lost 3 bases to trimming and J lost 4 bases, with 11 bases between them. The DNA of the CDR3 is TGTGCCAGCAGTTTTGCTGGGTACGCAGATACGCAGTATTTT. It encodes CASSFAGYADTQYF.

A few counts support this clonotype. The chain combines TRBV7-7 with TRBJ2-1; a possible D gene is TRBD1 (5 bases). Germline lookup yields CDR1 SSHAT and CDR2 FNYEAQ (reference sequence). V was trimmed by 1 base and J by 9 bases, leaving 16 bases between them. CDR3 length equals 15 residues. For the CDR3, the DNA is TGTGCCAGCAGCTTAGGACAGTGGGGATCGAGTGAGCAGTTCTTC. The encoded protein is CASSLGQWGSSEQFF.

This clonotype was counted at least ten times. V usage is TRBV7-9 and J usage is TRBJ2-7; 9 positions match TRBD1. Trimming removed 2 bases from V and 6 bases from J; junction bases left unmatched: 8. Looked up from germline, CDR1 is SEHNR and CDR2 is FQNEAQ (reference sequence). CDR3 size: 15 residues. The CDR3 sequence is CASSLYKQGAPEQYF. As DNA, the CDR3 is TGTGCCAGCAGCTTATACAAACAGGGGGCCCCCGAGCAGTACTTC. Looking up the rest from reference TRBV7-9 and TRBJ2-7 gives the full variable domain: DTGVSQNPRHKITKRGQNVTFRCDPISEHNRLYWYRQTLGQGPEFLTYFQNEAQLEKSRLLSDRFSAERPKGSFSTLEIQRTEQGDSAMYLCASSLYKQGAPEQYFGPGTRLTVT.

The J gene is TRBJ1-2, the V gene TRBV18, with D hard to call. The CDR3 is 12 amino acids. CDR1 is KGHSH and CDR2 is LQKENI in the germline V gene. V was shortened by 4 bases and J by 8 bases, with 11 bases between the two germline ends. The chain's CDR3 is CASSQDSGGYTF. As DNA, the CDR3 is TGTGCCAGCTCACAGGACTCTGGCGGCTACACCTTC.

This clonotype has just a few counts. The chain has TRBV20-1 and TRBJ2-7, with D maybe TRBD1 (6 bases). V dropped 0 bases and J dropped 7 bases, with 16 bases sitting between them. CDR1 and CDR2 from the germline V gene are DFQATT and SNEGSKA (reference sequence). This CDR3 is built from 14 residues. The CDR3 loop is CSARDTTGFEEQYF. The CDR3 DNA is TGCAGTGCTAGAGATACAACAGGGTTTGAGGAGCAGTACTTC.

A few counts support this clonotype. The V call is TRBV29-1, the J call TRBJ2-3; D may be TRBD2 (7 bases). Deletions cut 1 base from V and 5 bases from J, with 13 bases between. Germline values: CDR1 SQVTM, CDR2 ANQGSEA. The CDR3 has 14 residues. The CDR3 region is CSVEGEGEVDTQYF. In DNA form, the CDR3 reads TGCAGCGTTGAAGGGGAGGGGGAGGTAGATACGCAGTATTTT.

The chain uses TRBV20-1 and TRBJ2-3; 8 bases are shared with TRBD1. V lost 0 bases and J lost 2; bases outside the gene matches: 19. The CDR3 spans 20 residues. The germline CDR1 and CDR2 sequences are DFQATT and SNEGSKA (reference sequence). CDR3 residues: CSARDLSTPRDRLYTDTQYF. The CDR3 DNA sequence: TGCAGTGCTAGAGACCTCTCTACCCCCCGGGACAGGCTTTACACAGATACGCAGTATTTT.

The rearrangement links TRBV7-6 to TRBJ2-3, with 7 nucleotides matching TRBD2. Germline lookup yields CDR1 SGHVS and CDR2 FNYEAQ. J was trimmed by 3 bases and V by 3 bases; bases with no gene match: 6. CDR3 size: 15 residues. CDR3 coding DNA: TGTGCCAGCAGCTTTTTGCGGGAGACTACAGATACGCAGTATTTT. It yields the protein CASSFLRETTDTQYF.

This clonotype has more than one count but fewer than ten. The chain couples TRBV6-5 to TRBJ1-1; TRBD1 aligns across 9 bases. The trim removed 6 bases at V and 2 bases at J, leaving 10 bases unmatched. Looked up from germline, CDR1 is MNHEY and CDR2 is SVGAGI. The CDR3 totals 16 residues. The CDR3 sequence: CASSPAPGQGNTEAFF. The CDR3 coding sequence is TGTGCCAGCAGCCCAGCCCCGGGACAGGGTAACACTGAAGCTTTCTTT.

This clonotype was observed a few times. The V and J genes are TRBV20-1 and TRBJ1-2; possibly TRBD1 for D (5 bases). The CDR3 length is 15 residues. The V and J ends lost 3 bases and 3 bases respectively, with 17 bases between them. Looked up from germline, CDR1 is DFQATT and CDR2 is SNEGSKA (reference sequence). The CDR3 DNA reads TGCAGTGCTAGCCCATCCGCAGGGCCCGACTATGGCTACACCTTC. This sequence encodes CSASPSAGPDYGYTF.

The chain has TRBV7-9 and TRBJ1-2; 7 positions agree with TRBD1. Germline loops: CDR1 SEHNR, CDR2 FQNEAQ (reference sequence). The CDR3 sequence is 13 residues long. J lost 7 bases, V lost 4 bases, and 6 bases had no gene match. In nucleotides, the CDR3 is TGTGCCAGCAGCTCCAGACAGGGAAGTGGCTACACCTTC. It translates to CASSSRQGSGYTF.

In its sample, this clonotype was seen a few times. In DNA, the CDR3 is TGCGCCAGCAGCTTTGCAGCAACAGATACGCAGTATTTT. Translated, it gives CASSFAATDTQYF. This chain uses TRBV5-1 with TRBJ2-3; D is unclear. This CDR3 has 13 residues. Per germline, CDR1 SGHRS and CDR2 YFSETQ. V lost 2 bases, J lost 3 bases, and 7 bases lay in between.

In its sample, this clonotype was seen a few times. This chain links TRBV7-3 with TRBJ2-1, with 10 bases matching TRBD1. The J segment lost 8 bases and the V segment lost 5 bases, leaving 9 bases of the junction unmatched. The CDR3 length is 15 residues. In germline, CDR1 is SGHTA, CDR2 FQGTGA. CDR3: CASSPGQGVRDEQFF. CDR3 in DNA: TGTGCCAGCAGCCCAGGACAGGGGGTAAGGGATGAGCAGTTCTTC. The full variable domain, its missing parts supplied by reference TRBV7-3 and TRBJ2-1, is GAGVSQTPSNKVTEKGKYVELRCDPISGHTALYWYRQSLGQGPEFLIYFQGTGAADDSGLPNDRFFAVRPEGSVSTLKIQRTERGDSAVYLCASSPGQGVRDEQFFGPGTRLTVL.

V and J are TRBV7-9 and TRBJ1-1; D gene uncertain. The CDR3 has 15 amino acids. Trimming shortened V by 5 bases and J by 0 bases, and 13 bases separated the two germline ends. Germline V gene data show CDR1 as SEHNR and CDR2 as FQNEAQ (reference sequence). The CDR3 sequence is CASSGSGRLNTEAFF. The CDR3 DNA is TGTGCCAGCAGCGGATCAGGACGGCTGAACACTGAAGCTTTCTTT.

The rearrangement joins TRBV7-9 to TRBJ1-5; TRBD1 aligns across 11 bases. The CDR3 spans 19 residues. V trimming: 1 base; J trimming: 3 bases; junction bases outside the gene matches: 11. From germline, CDR1 is SEHNR and CDR2 FQNEAQ (reference sequence). CDR3 sequence: CASSLVSADRGLYNQPQHF. In nucleotides, the CDR3 is TGTGCCAGCAGCTTAGTGAGTGCGGACAGGGGGCTTTACAATCAGCCCCAGCATTTT.

This clonotype has a handful of counts. The rearrangement links TRBV15 to TRBJ2-1; D call uncertain. Per the germline V gene, CDR1 is LNHNV and CDR2 is YYDKDF (reference sequence). The CDR3 consists of 11 residues. V lost 1 base, J lost 7 bases, and 2 bases lay in between. The CDR3 region has the DNA TGTGCCACCAGCAGAGTGAATGAGCAGTTCTTC. This codes for CATSRVNEQFF.